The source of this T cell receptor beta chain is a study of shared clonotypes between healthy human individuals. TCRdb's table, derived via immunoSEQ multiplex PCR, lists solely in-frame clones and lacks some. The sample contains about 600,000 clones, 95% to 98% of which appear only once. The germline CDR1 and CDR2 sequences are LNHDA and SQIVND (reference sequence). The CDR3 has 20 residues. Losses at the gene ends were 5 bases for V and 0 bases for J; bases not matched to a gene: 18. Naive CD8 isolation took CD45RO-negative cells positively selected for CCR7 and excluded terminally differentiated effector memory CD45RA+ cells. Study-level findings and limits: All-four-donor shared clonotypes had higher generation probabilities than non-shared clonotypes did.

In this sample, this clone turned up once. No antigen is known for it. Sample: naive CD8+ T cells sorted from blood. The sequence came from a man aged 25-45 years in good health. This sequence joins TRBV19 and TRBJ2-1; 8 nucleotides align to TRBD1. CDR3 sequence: CASSPFRIRQGKSSYNEQFF. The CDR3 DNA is TGTGCCAGTAGTCCCTTCCGTATCCGACAGGGGAAGAGCTCCTACAATGAGCAGTTCTTC.